This TCR beta chain was sequenced for a study of early T cells in non-severe SARS-CoV-2 infection. MiXCR, applied by TCRdb to the 5' RACE reads, yields one record per CDR3 protein. This sample has tens of thousands of distinct CDR3 sequences, with approximately 13% found just once. The ends lost 6 bases at V and 0 bases at J; junction bases unmatched: 16. Per germline, CDR1 GTSNPN and CDR2 SVGIG (reference sequence). This CDR3 comprises 18 residues. This clonotype was counted ten times or more. The clonotype originates from an adult who was a healthcare worker with PCR-confirmed SARS-CoV-2 infection or an uninfected control (not recorded which). V and J are TRBV30 and TRBJ2-3; 9 nucleotides align to TRBD2. Sequenced sample: whole blood. This chain's CDR3 is CACPPGTSFGLSTDTQYF. The CDR3 nucleotides read TGTGCCTGCCCCCCCGGGACTAGCTTTGGTCTTAGCACAGATACGCAGTATTTT. The full variable domain, rest sourced from reference TRBV30 and TRBJ2-3, is SQTIHQWPATLVQPVGSPLSLECTVEGTSNPNLYWYRQAAGRGLQLLFYSVGIGQISSEVPQNLSASRPQDRQFILSSKKLLLSDSGFYLCACPPGTSFGLSTDTQYFGPGTRLTVL.